This passage covers 20 T cell receptor beta chains from one sample sequenced in a study of T-cell reconstitution after alpha-beta-depleted transplantation in children. The library targeted TCRbeta and was prepared with unique molecular identifiers. Each CDR3 protein is one row after TCRdb ran MiXCR on the PCR reads. The repertoire holds 150,000 to 250,000 distinct CDR3 sequences, with about 14% as singletons. The sample in question was PBMCs from the stem cell graft donor, obtained from the stem cell graft. These receptors all come from a human donor who donated a stem cell graft to a child with acute lymphoblastic leukemia.

This clonotype was picked up many times. The CDR3 protein is CASSQETGETQYF. The CDR3 DNA follows: TGTGCCAGCAGTCAAGAGACAGGGGAGACCCAGTACTTC. The chain joins TRBV11-3 to TRBJ2-5, with TRBD1 identical over 7 bases. The CDR3 is 13 residues long. Trimming took 6 bases from V and 5 from J; bases not matched to a gene: 6. Germline CDR1 and CDR2: SGHNT and YENEEA.

The table lists this clonotype with many counts. The chain recombines TRBV7-8 with TRBJ1-1; 7 bases line up with TRBD1. The germline V gene encodes CDR1 SGHVS and CDR2 FQNEAQ. This CDR3 contains 11 residues. The trim removed 4 bases at V and 10 bases at J, leaving 3 bases unmatched. The CDR3 spells CASSSNRGAFF. The CDR3 coding sequence is TGTGCCAGCAGCTCTAACAGGGGAGCTTTCTTT.

There are a few counts of this clonotype. The chain uses TRBV7-9 and TRBJ2-3; 14 bases are a match to TRBD2. Germline lookup yields CDR1 SEHNR and CDR2 FQNEAQ (reference sequence). The CDR3 totals 16 residues. V trimming: 5 bases; J trimming: 2 bases; junction bases outside the gene matches: 3. The CDR3 coding sequence is TGTGCCAGCAGCAAGGGACTAGCGGGGGCCACAGATACGCAGTATTTT. This encodes CASSKGLAGATDTQYF.

The table lists this clonotype with a few counts. This chain connects TRBV12-3 or TRBV12-4 to TRBJ2-3; the match to TRBD2 covers 7 bases. After removal of 1 base from V and 4 bases from J, the junction contained 8 bases not matched to a gene. The CDR3 is 16 amino acids. CDR3 coding DNA: TGTGCCAGCAGTTTAGACGTGGGGGGGAGGGCAGATACGCAGTATTTT. Protein product: CASSLDVGGRADTQYF.

This clonotype was observed at least ten times. This chain links TRBV12-3 or TRBV12-4 with TRBJ2-2; a possible D gene is TRBD2 (6 bases). The V end lost 5 bases, the J end lost 1 base, and 14 bases lay between the germline ends. The CDR3 length is 16 residues. The DNA of the CDR3 is TGTGCCAGCAGTCCGAGGCTAGCGATGAACACCGGGGAGCTGTTTTTT. This gives the protein CASSPRLAMNTGELFF.

This chain joins TRBV28 and TRBJ2-7, with D perhaps TRBD1 (6 bases). The CDR3 has 15 residues. Trimming stripped 2 bases from V and 3 bases from J, with 14 bases between. In germline, CDR1 is MDHEN, CDR2 SYDVKM. The CDR3 protein is CASSLARGPNYEQYF. The CDR3 coding sequence is TGTGCCAGCAGTTTAGCCAGGGGCCCTAACTACGAGCAGTACTTC.

This clonotype came up many times. The chain employs TRBV18 and TRBJ2-1, with 7 bases aligning to TRBD1. V shed 3 bases, J shed 7 bases, and the junction held 9 bases outside the gene matches. Per germline, CDR1 KGHSH and CDR2 LQKENI. The CDR3 consists of 15 residues. CDR3 protein: CASSPFRDRPNEQFF. The DNA of the CDR3 is TGTGCCAGCTCACCTTTTCGGGACAGACCAAATGAGCAGTTCTTC.

This clonotype appeared a few times. V is TRBV7-2 and J is TRBJ2-7; 14 bases are shared with TRBD2. This CDR3 region has 20 residues. With 2 bases clipped from V and 0 bases from J, the junction kept 12 bases outside the gene matches. Germline loops: CDR1 SGHTA, CDR2 FQGNSA. The CDR3 region is CASSLPLGLAGGSASYEQYF. The CDR3 DNA is TGTGCCAGCAGCTTACCCCTAGGACTAGCGGGAGGTTCGGCCTCCTACGAGCAGTACTTC.

This clonotype has a handful of counts. The chain recombines TRBV20-1 with TRBJ2-7; 9 nucleotides match TRBD1. The CDR3 is 15 amino acids. The V and J ends lost 5 bases and 7 bases, in that order; junction bases with no gene match: 15. In germline, CDR1 is DFQATT, CDR2 SNEGSKA (reference sequence). CDR3 sequence: CSAFSRDRVVGEQYF. The CDR3, as DNA: TGCAGTGCTTTCTCCCGGGACAGGGTTGTCGGAGAGCAGTACTTC.

This clonotype occurred a few times. This sequence joins TRBV10-3 and TRBJ2-1; TRBD2 matches at 8 bases. Trimming at V came to 6 bases and at J to 9 bases, leaving 16 bases not matched to a gene. CDR3 length: 16 amino acids. Germline loops: CDR1 ENHRY, CDR2 SYGVKD. CDR3 protein: CAISLNSGTSGSEQFF. The CDR3 DNA reads as TGTGCCATCAGCCTAAACTCCGGGACTAGTGGTAGTGAGCAGTTCTTC.

With respect to this clonotype: A much larger clone is a single base away; this may be a read error. The chain combines TRBV9 with TRBJ2-7, with no clear D. The V gene's germline CDR1 is SGDLS and CDR2 YYNGEE. The CDR3 has 13 amino acids. Here the CDR3 reads CASSVESGYDQYF. The CDR3 coding sequence is TGTGCCAGCAGCGTAGAATCGGGCTACGACCAGTACTTC. Drawing the rest from reference TRBV9 and TRBJ2-7, the complete variable domain is DSGVTQTPKHLITATGQRVTLRCSPRSGDLSVYWYQQSLDQGLQFLIQYYNGEERAKGNILERFSAQQFPDLHSELNLSSLELGDSALYFCASSVESGYDQYFGPGTRLTVT.

This clonotype was found many times. The V gene is TRBV20-1, the J gene TRBJ2-3, with 11 bases identical to TRBD2. The CDR3 is made up of 15 amino acids. Germline V gene data show CDR1 as DFQATT and CDR2 as SNEGSKA (reference sequence). The ends lost 1 base at V and 4 bases at J; junction bases unmatched: 4. CDR3 sequence: CSARGLAGGSDTQYF. CDR3 coding DNA: TGCAGTGCTAGAGGGCTAGCGGGAGGATCAGATACGCAGTATTTT.

In its sample, this clonotype was seen many times. J is TRBJ1-6 and V is TRBV5-1; D gene ambiguous. CDR3 length: 14 amino acids. The germline V gene encodes CDR1 SGHRS and CDR2 YFSETQ. V lost 2 bases and J 4 bases, leaving 7 bases between the germline ends. CDR3 loop: CASSFGSYNSPLHF. For the CDR3, the DNA is TGCGCCAGCAGCTTCGGGTCTTATAATTCACCCCTCCACTTT.

This chain connects TRBV10-3 to TRBJ2-4; the D is unclear. The CDR3 is 14 residues long. The V end was cut by 3 bases, the J end by 1 base, with 7 bases between. Germline V gene lookup returns CDR1 ENHRY and CDR2 SYGVKD. This CDR3 is CAISDGPAKNIQYF. The CDR3 coding sequence is TGTGCCATCAGTGATGGGCCGGCCAAAAACATTCAGTACTTC.

V and J are TRBV5-1 and TRBJ2-3; TRBD2 is a possible D gene (5 bases). V was clipped by 4 bases and J by 0 bases, with 15 bases between them. This CDR3 is built from 16 residues. CDR1 and CDR2 from the germline V gene are SGHRS and YFSETQ. The CDR3 loop reads CASSHTSQRSTDTQYF. CDR3 in DNA: TGCGCCAGCAGCCACACCTCTCAGCGGAGCACAGATACGCAGTATTTT.

This clonotype has at least ten counts. The CDR3 bases are TGCGCCAGCAGCCACCCCCCGGTTGAGCAGTTCTTC. This gives the protein CASSHPPVEQFF. The chain employs TRBV5-1 and TRBJ2-1, with unresolved D. The V end lost 4 bases, the J end lost 9 bases, and 11 bases lay between the germline ends. CDR1 is SGHRS and CDR2 is YFSETQ in the germline V gene. This CDR3 is built from 12 residues.

This clonotype was found a few times. The chain couples TRBV5-6 to TRBJ2-7; possibly TRBD2 for D (6 bases). The CDR3 sequence is 15 residues long. Germline V gene sequence: CDR1 SGHDT, CDR2 YYEEEE. The V and J ends lost 4 bases and 1 base respectively, with 15 bases between them. The CDR3 protein is CASSAGPRGSYEQYF. CDR3 bases: TGTGCCAGCAGCGCGGGCCCCCGGGGGTCCTACGAGCAGTACTTC.

The rearrangement joins TRBV29-1 to TRBJ1-2; D gene unclear. Germline V gene sequence: CDR1 SQVTM, CDR2 ANQGSEA. Deletions cut 4 bases from V and 3 bases from J, with 9 bases between. There are 12 residues in the CDR3. The CDR3 region is CSVVKGDYGYTF. The CDR3 bases are TGCAGCGTTGTTAAGGGAGACTATGGCTACACCTTC. Supplemented by reference TRBV29-1 and TRBJ1-2, the full variable domain reads SAVISQKPSRDICQRGTSLTIQCQVDSQVTMMFWYRQQPGQSLTLIATANQGSEATYESGFVIDKFPISRPNLTFSTLTVSNMSPEDSSIYLCSVVKGDYGYTFGSGTRLTVV.

CDR3 DNA: TGTGCCAGCGGCTCCCAACTAGTCCGGGCCCTGGGTACGCAGTATTTT. Translated, it gives CASGSQLVRALGTQYF. This chain connects TRBV7-8 to TRBJ2-3, with a tentative D call TRBD2 (5 bases). CDR1 is SGHVS and CDR2 is FQNEAQ in the germline V gene. The CDR3 is 16 amino acids. V was shortened by 8 bases and J by 8 bases, with 26 bases between the two germline ends.

This clonotype was observed a few times. The V gene is TRBV24-1, the J gene TRBJ2-7, with TRBD1 as a possible D gene (6 bases). Trimming cost V 4 bases and J 7 bases, with 10 bases left between them. The length of the CDR3 is 12 residues. Germline V lookup: CDR1 KGHDR, CDR2 SFDVKD. The CDR3 nucleotides read TGTGCCACCAGTGAATCCCAGGGGGAGCAGTACTTC. Translating gives CATSESQGEQYF.